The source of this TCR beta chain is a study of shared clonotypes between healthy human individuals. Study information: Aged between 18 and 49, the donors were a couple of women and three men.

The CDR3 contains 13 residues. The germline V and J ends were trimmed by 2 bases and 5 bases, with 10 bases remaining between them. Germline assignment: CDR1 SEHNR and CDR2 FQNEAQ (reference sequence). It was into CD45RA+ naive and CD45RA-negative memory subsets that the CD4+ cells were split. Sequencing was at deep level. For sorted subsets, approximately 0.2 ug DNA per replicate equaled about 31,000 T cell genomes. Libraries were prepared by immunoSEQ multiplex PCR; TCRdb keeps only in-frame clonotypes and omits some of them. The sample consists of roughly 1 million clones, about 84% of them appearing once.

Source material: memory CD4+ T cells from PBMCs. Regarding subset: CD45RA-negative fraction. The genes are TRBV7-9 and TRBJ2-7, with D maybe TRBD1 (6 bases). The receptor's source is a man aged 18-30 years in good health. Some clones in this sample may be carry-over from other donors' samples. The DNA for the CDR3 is TGTGCCAGCAGCTTAATCAGGGGTAACGAGCAGTACTTC. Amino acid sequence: CASSLIRGNEQYF.